The 11 T cell receptor beta chains below come from one sample, sequenced in a study of blood T cell repertoires in COVID-19 (dated by TCRdb to between 2020 and 2021). Library construction relied on the immunoSEQ multiplex PCR assay. As stored in TCRdb, this immuneACCESS dataset retains in-frame rearrangements with V and J assigned. A fraction of the clones does not appear; measured against another copy, unresolved V genes explain less than half of the discrepancy, and the remainder lacks a known reason. For this sample there are 54,000 or so clones; roughly 84% appear just once. 7.8% of the sample goes to the ten largest clones. Sequences were obtained from peripheral blood. The receptors were gathered from a man aged 45-65 years with active COVID-19.

The chain recombines TRBV18 with TRBJ2-3, with 9 nucleotides matching TRBD1. The CDR3 runs 16 residues. V trimming: 3 bases; J trimming: 2 bases; junction bases outside the gene matches: 6. Germline CDR1 and CDR2: KGHSH and LQKENI. The CDR3 region is CASSPNRGRITDTQYF. CDR3 bases: TGTGCCAGCTCACCTAACAGGGGGCGGATCACAGATACGCAGTATTTT.

The chain couples TRBV11-2 to TRBJ1-5; tentatively, D is TRBD1 (6 bases). The CDR3 runs to 15 residues. V dropped 5 bases and J dropped 4 bases, with 15 bases sitting between them. CDR1 is SGHAT, CDR2 FQNNGV, per germline. The CDR3 reads CASSPRPGANQPQHF. CDR3 in DNA: TGTGCCAGCAGCCCCCGCCCAGGGGCGAATCAGCCCCAGCATTTT.

This clone was found a few times. The genes are TRBV7-8 and TRBJ1-1, with unresolved D. The germline V and J ends were trimmed by 6 bases and 0 bases, with 14 bases remaining between them. Germline CDR1 is SGHVS and CDR2 is FQNEAQ. The CDR3 consists of 15 residues. In nucleotides, the CDR3 is TGTGCCAGCAGTTTAATACAAATCATGAACACTGAAGCTTTCTTT. Protein product: CASSLIQIMNTEAFF.

The sample holds a few counts of this clone. This chain joins TRBV7-8 and TRBJ1-5; 9 bases line up with TRBD1. V was clipped by 5 bases and J by 7 bases; unmatched bases: 9. The CDR3 runs to 15 residues. CDR1 and CDR2 (germline): SGHVS, FQNEAQ. The CDR3 DNA is TGTGCCAGCAGCGGAGACAGGGGGAGAGGCCAGCCCCAGCATTTT. Its translation is CASSGDRGRGQPQHF.

J is TRBJ2-3 and V is TRBV27; D is undetermined. The V gene's germline CDR1 is MNHEY and CDR2 SMNVEV (reference sequence). The CDR3 is 12 residues long. Trimming pared 5 bases from V and 10 bases from J, leaving 13 bases between. CDR3 in amino acids: CASSTNNLAQYF. CDR3 in DNA: TGTGCCAGCAGTACGAATAACTTGGCGCAGTATTTT.

This chain uses TRBV27 with TRBJ2-7; TRBD2 matches at 12 bases. This CDR3 contains 15 residues. Trimming at V came to 5 bases and at J to 6 bases, leaving 8 bases not matched to a gene. Germline V gene sequence: CDR1 MNHEY, CDR2 SMNVEV (reference sequence). In nucleotides, the CDR3 is TGTGCCAGCAGTCTCTGGACTAGCGGGACACGCGAGCAGTACTTC. It is translated as CASSLWTSGTREQYF.

The sample holds one count of this clone. The chain uses TRBV18 and TRBJ1-5; TRBD1 matches at 8 bases. J was trimmed by 6 bases and V by 3 bases; bases with no gene match: 7. The CDR3 sequence is 15 residues long. Germline V gives CDR1 KGHSH, CDR2 LQKENI. CDR3 coding DNA: TGTGCCAGCTCACCCACTACTGACAGGGGTCAGCCCCAGCATTTT. Amino acids: CASSPTTDRGQPQHF.

The chain combines TRBV11-3 with TRBJ1-5, with unresolved D. V dropped 2 bases and J dropped 9 bases, with 20 bases sitting between them. Germline V gives CDR1 SGHNT, CDR2 YENEEA. The CDR3 contains 16 residues. CDR3 sequence reads: CASSLPTFSVCGPQHF. CDR3 in DNA: TGTGCCAGCAGCTTACCTACATTCAGCGTGTGTGGGCCCCAGCATTTT.

The CDR3 DNA follows: TGTGCCAGCAGCTTGCTTGCGGGGGCTGCTTCCATGAACACTGAAGCTTTCTTT. Amino acid sequence: CASSLLAGAASMNTEAFF. This chain uses TRBV5-6 with TRBJ1-1; weak D call: TRBD1 (6 bases). Per the germline V gene, CDR1 is SGHDT and CDR2 is YYEEEE. The CDR3 covers 18 residues. V shed 1 base and J shed 0 bases, with 19 bases lying between them. The full variable domain, in which reference TRBV5-6 and TRBJ1-1 provide the parts outside the CDR3, is DAGVTQSPTHLIKTRGQQVTLRCSPKSGHDTVSWYQQALGQGPQFIFQYYEEEERQRGNFPDRFSGHQFPNYSSELNVNALLLGDSALYLCASSLLAGAASMNTEAFFGQGTRLTVV.

This sequence joins TRBV1 and TRBJ2-7; whether TRBD2, the table's D call, matches the DNA was not checked. TRBV1 is given as a pseudogene. CDR3 size: 17 residues. CDR3 DNA sequence: TGCACCAGCAGCCGCCCTAAGAGAGGAGTTATATCCTACGAGCAGTACTTC. Translation gives CTSSRPKRGVISYEQYF.

The rearrangement uses TRBV18 and TRBJ1-2; D perhaps matches TRBD1 (5 bases). This CDR3 has 13 amino acids. V lost 6 bases and J 8 bases, leaving 16 bases between the germline ends. Germline CDR1 and CDR2: KGHSH and LQKENI. As DNA, the CDR3 is TGTGCCAGCTCTCAAGGGGAAATAAACGGCTACACCTTC. This gives the protein CASSQGEINGYTF. The entire variable domain, with the rest obtained from reference TRBV18 and TRBJ1-2, is as follows: NAGVMQNPRHLVRRRGQEARLRCSPMKGHSHVYWYRQLPEEGLKFMVYLQKENIIDESGMPKERFSAEFPKEGPSILRIQQVVRGDSAAYFCASSQGEINGYTFGSGTRLTVV.